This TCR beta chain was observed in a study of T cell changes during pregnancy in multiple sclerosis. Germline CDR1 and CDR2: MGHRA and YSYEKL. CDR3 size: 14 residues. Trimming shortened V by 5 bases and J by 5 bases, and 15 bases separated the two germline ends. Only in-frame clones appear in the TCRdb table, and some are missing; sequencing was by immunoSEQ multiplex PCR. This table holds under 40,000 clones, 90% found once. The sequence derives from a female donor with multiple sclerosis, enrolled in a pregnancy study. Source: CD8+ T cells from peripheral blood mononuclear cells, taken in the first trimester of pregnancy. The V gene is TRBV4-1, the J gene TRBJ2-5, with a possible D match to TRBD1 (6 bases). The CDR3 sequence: CASSIRQERETQYF. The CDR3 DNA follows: TGCGCCAGCAGCATAAGACAGGAGCGGGAGACCCAGTACTTC.